These 20 T cell receptor beta chains share one sample of origin, sequenced in a study of regulatory T cells in long-lasting Graves disease. iRepertoire HTBI primers and Arm-PCR of CDR3 regions built TCR beta libraries. MiXCR, run by TCRdb on the multiplex PCR reads, gives a single entry per CDR3 protein. In the table there are around 400,000 distinct CDR3 sequences, 21% of which are singletons. As for time point: persistent/refractory GD, antithyroid drugs over 5 years with positive TRAb. The authors made the TCR library using RNA they extracted from PBMCs. Sequences were derived from peripheral blood mononuclear cells (PBMCs), sampled when the disease was refractory, from a patient treated with antithyroid drugs. The receptors stem from a female donor with Graves disease.

V usage is TRBV2 and J usage is TRBJ2-7; 11 nucleotides match TRBD2. V trimming: 6 bases; J trimming: 6 bases; junction bases outside the gene matches: 16. CDR3 length equals 17 residues. Germline CDR1 is SNHLY and CDR2 is FYNNEI. The CDR3 nucleotides are TGTGCCAGCAGCCCCCGGGTACTAGCGGGAGTTGATTCCGAGCAGTACTTC. It codes for CASSPRVLAGVDSEQYF.

Regarding this clonotype: A much larger clone lies a single base off, so this may be a read error. J is TRBJ2-7 and V is TRBV6-4; 7 nucleotides align to TRBD1. Per germline, CDR1 MRHNA and CDR2 SNTAGT. V shed 2 bases and J 4 bases; nucleotides not matched to a gene: 11. This CDR3 is 16 amino acids long. The CDR3 region is CASSDNRAGGTYEQYF. In nucleotides, the CDR3 is TGTGCCAGCAGTGACAACCGGGCAGGGGGAACGTACGAGCAGTACTTC.

This clonotype came up many times. The CDR3 region is CASSLLQGPGETQYF. CDR3 bases: TGTGCCAGCAGCTTACTACAGGGGCCGGGGGAGACCCAGTACTTC. The chain employs TRBV11-2 and TRBJ2-5; 7 bases align to TRBD1. The V and J ends lost 2 bases and 5 bases, in that order; junction bases with no gene match: 8. Germline CDR1 and CDR2: SGHAT and FQNNGV. The CDR3 loop spans 15 amino acids.

In regard to this clonotype: At one of its ends the junction is not consistent with the germline gene, which may arise from a read error. The rearrangement links TRBV12-3 or TRBV12-4 to TRBJ2-3; TRBD2 aligns across 7 bases. The CDR3 covers 13 residues. In nucleotides, the CDR3 is TGTGCCAGCAGCTTAGCGGGTGGGGATACGCAGTATTTT. Translation gives CASSLAGGDTQYF.

The sample holds many counts of this clonotype. The chain is built from TRBV28 and TRBJ2-7; TRBD2 is a possible D gene (6 bases). This CDR3 has 15 residues. V was pared by 3 bases and J by 1 base, with 13 bases between. Germline values: CDR1 MDHEN, CDR2 SYDVKM. Here the CDR3 reads CASSFTGTLSYEQYF. The DNA for the CDR3 is TGTGCCAGCAGTTTTACCGGGACTCTTTCCTACGAGCAGTACTTC.

The table lists this clonotype with many counts. V gene TRBV20-1 combines with J gene TRBJ2-7; the match to TRBD1 covers 10 bases. The junction had 7 bases not matched to a gene; V was cut back by 0 bases and J by 2 bases. Germline CDR1 reads DFQATT; CDR2 reads SNEGSKA (reference sequence). This CDR3 spans 16 amino acids. The CDR3 is CSARDSGTGVAYEQYF. CDR3 DNA: TGCAGTGCTAGAGATTCCGGGACAGGGGTGGCCTACGAGCAGTACTTC.

This clonotype was seen a few times. The chain joins TRBV2 to TRBJ2-5; a possible D gene is TRBD2 (5 bases). This CDR3 has 13 amino acids. The germline V gene has CDR1 SNHLY and CDR2 FYNNEI. Trimming took off 7 bases at V and 5 bases at J, with 14 bases between the two ends. The CDR3, as DNA: TGTGCCAGCAAAAGGACCCCGGGGGAGACCCAGTACTTC. Its translation is CASKRTPGETQYF.

The chain recombines TRBV5-6 with TRBJ2-7; TRBD2 might be the D (5 bases). The length of the CDR3 is 15 residues. The V and J ends lost 0 bases and 2 bases respectively, with 12 bases between them. Germline-derived CDR1 and CDR2 are SGHDT and YYEEEE. CDR3 coding DNA: TGTGCCAGCAGCTTGGCGGGGAAGAGAGCCTACGAGCAGTACTTC. Translating gives CASSLAGKRAYEQYF.

This chain uses TRBV12-3 or TRBV12-4 with TRBJ2-7; 8 bases align to TRBD2. CDR3 size: 14 residues. V was clipped by 6 bases and J by 2 bases; unmatched bases: 6. CDR3 sequence: CASRESGGPYEQYF. CDR3 coding DNA: TGTGCCAGCAGGGAGAGCGGGGGCCCCTACGAGCAGTACTTC.

This clonotype has a count of ten or more. The genes are TRBV2 and TRBJ1-4; 7 bases align to TRBD1. Germline CDR1 reads SNHLY; CDR2 reads FYNNEI. The J segment lost 8 bases and the V segment lost 7 bases, leaving 13 bases of the junction unmatched. The CDR3 covers 15 residues. The CDR3 nucleotides are TGTGCCAGCACCCCCACACAGGGGAGTGGAGAAAAACTGTTTTTT. This gives the protein CASTPTQGSGEKLFF. The full variable domain, its missing parts supplied by reference TRBV2 and TRBJ1-4, is EPEVTQTPSHQVTQMGQEVILRCVPISNHLYFYWYRQILGQKVEFLVSFYNNEISEKSEIFDDQFSVERPDGSNFTLKIRSTKLEDSAMYFCASTPTQGSGEKLFFGSGTQLSVL.

This clonotype has more than one count but fewer than ten. The chain has TRBV30 and TRBJ2-7; D is tentatively TRBD1 or TRBD2 (5 bases each). Germline lookup yields CDR1 GTSNPN and CDR2 SVGIG (reference sequence). Between the trimmed V and J ends, which lost 4 bases and 2 bases, there was a span of 15 bases. There are 14 residues in the CDR3. CDR3 sequence: CAWNPEVGAYEQYF. As DNA, the CDR3 is TGTGCCTGGAATCCCGAAGTGGGGGCCTACGAGCAGTACTTC.

V usage is TRBV2 and J usage is TRBJ1-5, with D perhaps matching TRBD1 (5 bases). This CDR3 spans 15 amino acids. V was cut by 3 bases and J by 5 bases, with 14 bases left in between. CDR1 and CDR2 from the germline V gene are SNHLY and FYNNEI. The CDR3: CASSDGGYKYQPQHF. In nucleotides, the CDR3 is TGTGCCAGCAGTGACGGGGGATACAAGTATCAGCCCCAGCATTTT.

This clonotype was observed at least ten times. The chain has TRBV2 and TRBJ2-2; D may be TRBD1 (5 bases). V was clipped by 6 bases and J by 6 bases, with 8 bases between them. The CDR3 consists of 12 residues. Germline CDR1 SNHLY, CDR2 FYNNEI. The CDR3: CASRGRAGELFF. The CDR3 nucleotides are TGTGCCAGCAGGGGGCGCGCCGGGGAGCTGTTTTTT.

This clonotype was observed a few times. The V gene is TRBV29-1, the J gene TRBJ2-7; maybe TRBD2 (7 bases). V gave up 4 bases and J gave up 2 bases, with 24 bases separating them. CDR3 length: 17 amino acids. CDR1 is SQVTM and CDR2 is ANQGSEA in the germline V gene. The CDR3 loop is CSVAPGQQTSRPYEQYF. CDR3 DNA sequence: TGCAGCGTTGCGCCGGGACAACAGACTAGCAGACCCTACGAGCAGTACTTC.

This rearrangement joins TRBV3-1 to TRBJ2-7; D is perhaps TRBD1 (5 bases). The V end was cut by 4 bases, the J end by 2 bases, with 21 bases between. The CDR3 runs 17 residues. Germline V gene data show CDR1 as LGHDT and CDR2 as YNNKEL (reference sequence). CDR3 nucleotide sequence: TGTGCCAGCAGCCCGGCGGTTTGGGCAGGGCTTACCTACGAGCAGTACTTC. Translated: CASSPAVWAGLTYEQYF.

The rearrangement links TRBV28 to TRBJ2-7; the D is unclear. Germline lookup yields CDR1 MDHEN and CDR2 SYDVKM. The germline V and J ends were trimmed by 2 bases and 3 bases, with 14 bases remaining between them. This CDR3 contains 15 residues. The CDR3 loop is CASSLQSIPLYEQYF. DNA for the CDR3: TGTGCCAGCAGTTTACAGTCCATCCCTCTCTACGAGCAGTACTTC.

The sample holds many counts of this clonotype. This sequence joins TRBV27 and TRBJ1-5; D gene unclear. Germline-derived CDR1 and CDR2 are MNHEY and SMNVEV (reference sequence). The germline V and J ends were trimmed by 2 bases and 5 bases, with 7 bases remaining between them. The CDR3 spans 13 residues. The CDR3: CASSLKGHQPQHF. The DNA for the CDR3 is TGTGCCAGCAGTTTAAAAGGCCATCAGCCCCAGCATTTT.

The J gene is TRBJ2-1, the V gene TRBV11-2; 13 nucleotides agree with TRBD2. CDR3 length equals 17 residues. Trimming removed 5 bases from V and 7 bases from J; junction bases left unmatched: 11. Germline CDR1 reads SGHAT; CDR2 reads FQNNGV. The CDR3 reads CASSLLTSGRARNEQFF. Written as DNA, the CDR3 is TGTGCCAGCAGCCTGCTAACTAGCGGGAGGGCCAGAAATGAGCAGTTCTTC.

This clonotype has a count of ten or more. This chain joins TRBV28 and TRBJ1-1; TRBD1 is a possible D gene (5 bases). The CDR3 loop spans 16 amino acids. Germline CDR1 reads MDHEN; CDR2 reads SYDVKM. Trimming removed 5 bases at V and 4 bases at J, with 20 bases between. For the CDR3, the DNA is TGTGCCAGCAGTCCCTCCGGGGCGCGGGTAGGCACTGAAGCTTTCTTT. Encoded protein: CASSPSGARVGTEAFF.

As for this clonotype: A far larger clone is off by one base, so a read error is likely. V gene TRBV6-2 or TRBV6-3 combines with J gene TRBJ2-5; D might be TRBD2 (5 bases). Per germline, CDR1 MNHEY and CDR2 SVGEGT. The CDR3 totals 15 residues. The V end lost 5 bases, the J end lost 4 bases, and 17 bases lay between the germline ends. This chain's CDR3 is CASSEKAGGRETQYF. In DNA form, the CDR3 reads TGTGCCAGCAGTGAGAAAGCCGGAGGACGAGAGACCCAGTACTTC.